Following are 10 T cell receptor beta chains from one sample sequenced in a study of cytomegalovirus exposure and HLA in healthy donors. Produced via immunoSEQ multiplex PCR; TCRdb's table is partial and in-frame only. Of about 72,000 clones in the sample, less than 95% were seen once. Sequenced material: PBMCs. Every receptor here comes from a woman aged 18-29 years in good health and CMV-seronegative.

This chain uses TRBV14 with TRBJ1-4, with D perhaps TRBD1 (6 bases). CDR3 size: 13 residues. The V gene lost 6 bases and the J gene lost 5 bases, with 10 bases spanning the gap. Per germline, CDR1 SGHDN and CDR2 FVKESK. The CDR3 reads CASSTGGNEKLFF. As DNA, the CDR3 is TGTGCCAGCAGTACGGGGGGCAATGAAAAACTGTTTTTT.

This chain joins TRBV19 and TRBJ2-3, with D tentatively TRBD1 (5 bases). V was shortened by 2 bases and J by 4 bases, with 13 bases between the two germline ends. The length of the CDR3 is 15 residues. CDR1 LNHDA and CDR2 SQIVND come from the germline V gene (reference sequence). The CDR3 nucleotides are TGTGCCAGTAGTATACTCAGGGATCAACCAGATACGCAGTATTTT. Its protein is CASSILRDQPDTQYF.

The CDR3 DNA follows: TGCGCCAGCAGCCCAAGGACAGAGATGAACACTGAAGCTTTCTTT. Translation gives CASSPRTEMNTEAFF. The V gene is TRBV4-3, the J gene TRBJ1-1, with D perhaps TRBD1 (6 bases). This CDR3 region has 15 residues. Germline lookup yields CDR1 LGHNA and CDR2 YSLEER. Trimming took off 4 bases at V and 0 bases at J, with 12 bases between the two ends.

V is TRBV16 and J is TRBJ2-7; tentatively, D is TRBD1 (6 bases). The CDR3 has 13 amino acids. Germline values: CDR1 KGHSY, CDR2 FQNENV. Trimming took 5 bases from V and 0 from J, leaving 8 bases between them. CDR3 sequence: CASSDRSSYEQYF. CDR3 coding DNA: TGTGCCAGCAGCGACAGGTCCTCCTACGAGCAGTACTTC.

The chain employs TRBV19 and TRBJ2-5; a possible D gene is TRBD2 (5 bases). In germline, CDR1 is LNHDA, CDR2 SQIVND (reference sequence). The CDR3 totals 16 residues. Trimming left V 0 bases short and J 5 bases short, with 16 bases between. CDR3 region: CASSIDIPGGKETQYF. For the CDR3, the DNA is TGTGCCAGTAGTATAGATATCCCAGGAGGAAAGGAGACCCAGTACTTC.

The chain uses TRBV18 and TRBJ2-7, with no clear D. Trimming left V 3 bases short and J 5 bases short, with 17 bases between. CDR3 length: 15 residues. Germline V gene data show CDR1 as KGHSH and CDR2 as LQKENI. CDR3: CASSPMGQHSHEQYF. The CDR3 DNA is TGTGCCAGCTCACCGATGGGCCAACATTCCCACGAGCAGTACTTC.

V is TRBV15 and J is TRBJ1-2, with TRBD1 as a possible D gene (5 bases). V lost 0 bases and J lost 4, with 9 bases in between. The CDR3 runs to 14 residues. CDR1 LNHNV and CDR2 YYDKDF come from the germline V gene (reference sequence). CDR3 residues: CATSRDPGFYGYTF. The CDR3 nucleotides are TGTGCCACCAGCAGAGATCCAGGGTTCTATGGCTACACCTTC.

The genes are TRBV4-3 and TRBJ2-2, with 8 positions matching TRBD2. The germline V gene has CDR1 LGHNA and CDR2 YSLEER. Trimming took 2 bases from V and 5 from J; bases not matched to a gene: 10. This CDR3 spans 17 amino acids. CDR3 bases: TGCGCCAGCAGCCAAACATCGGGGACTAGTGGGACCGGGGAGCTGTTTTTT. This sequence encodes CASSQTSGTSGTGELFF.

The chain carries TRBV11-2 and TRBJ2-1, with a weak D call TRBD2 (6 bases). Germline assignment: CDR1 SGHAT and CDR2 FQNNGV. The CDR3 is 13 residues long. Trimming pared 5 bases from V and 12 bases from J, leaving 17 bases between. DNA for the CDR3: TGTGCCAGCAGCCCCCCACGGAGGGGAGGGCAGTTCTTC. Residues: CASSPPRRGGQFF.

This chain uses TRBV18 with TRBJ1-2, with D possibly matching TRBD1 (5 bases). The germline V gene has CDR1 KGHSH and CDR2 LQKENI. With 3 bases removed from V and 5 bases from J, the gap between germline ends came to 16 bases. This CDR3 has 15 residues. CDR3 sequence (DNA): TGTGCCAGCTCACCCAGCAGGGTCCTTCAATATGGCTACACCTTC. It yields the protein CASSPSRVLQYGYTF.